Following are 21 T cell receptor beta chains from one sample sequenced in a study of Ad26.COV2.S vaccination and SARS-CoV-2 variants. Treatment reported: around 19 received Ad26.COV2.S at low or high dose, single or two shots; about 5 received placebo; per-sample allocation not given. Specimens were obtained on day 63 following the first vaccine or placebo injection. The assay was immunoSEQ multiplex PCR, and TCRdb's table has in-frame clones only and misses some. The repertoire holds 350,000 to 500,000 clones, with 90% as singletons. Sequenced here: peripheral blood, sampled in a trial of Ad26.COV2.S vaccine versus placebo. These receptors were obtained from a person between 18 and 65 years old who received the Ad26.COV2.S COVID-19 vaccine or a placebo.

The gene calls are TRBV6-1 and TRBJ2-1; the D gene is possibly TRBD2 (6 bases). Germline V gene data show CDR1 as MNHNS and CDR2 as SASEGT. The CDR3 has 14 residues. CDR3 protein: CVTGGKQPYNEQFF. For the CDR3, the DNA is TGTGTCACTGGCGGGAAGCAACCGTACAATGAGCAGTTCTTC.

The rearrangement joins TRBV23-1 to TRBJ2-3; the D is unclear. TRBV23-1 is noted as an ORF with a role that remains uncertain. The CDR3 spans 12 residues. V lost 7 bases, J lost 7 bases, and 12 bases lay in between. CDR3 sequence (DNA): TGCGCCAGCAAGTCAATCTATTATACGCAGTATTTT. It encodes CASKSIYYTQYF.

The CDR3 coding sequence is TGCGCCAGCAGCTTGTTACAAAAAGAGACCCAGTACTTC. This encodes CASSLLQKETQYF. This chain joins TRBV5-1 and TRBJ2-5; no firm D call. CDR3 length: 13 amino acids. Looked up from germline, CDR1 is SGHRS and CDR2 is YFSETQ. V lost 1 base to trimming and J lost 3 bases, with 7 bases between them.

This rearrangement joins TRBV5-6 to TRBJ2-7, with 8 bases fitting TRBD2. Germline trimming cut 0 bases from V and 4 bases from J; bases unmatched to any gene: 18. CDR1 SGHDT and CDR2 YYEEEE come from the germline V gene. The CDR3 has 19 residues. CDR3 coding DNA: TGTGCCAGCAGCTTGGGTTCGAGGGGACGAGCGGGGGTCGGTTACGAGCAGTACTTC. Amino acid sequence: CASSLGSRGRAGVGYEQYF.

The chain carries TRBV7-3 and TRBJ2-1, with TRBD2 identical over 10 bases. The CDR3 consists of 15 residues. The J segment lost 8 bases and the V segment lost 3 bases, leaving 7 bases of the junction unmatched. The germline V gene has CDR1 SGHTA and CDR2 FQGTGA. CDR3 sequence: CASSFGSGRIDEQFF. The CDR3 DNA reads as TGTGCCAGCAGCTTCGGTAGCGGGAGGATCGATGAGCAGTTCTTC.

The rearrangement links TRBV5-4 to TRBJ2-3; 7 positions match TRBD2. Germline CDR1 and CDR2: SGHNT and YYREEE (reference sequence). V dropped 3 bases and J dropped 0; count of bases not matched to a gene: 4. The CDR3 is made up of 15 amino acids. CDR3 sequence (DNA): TGTGCCAGCAGCTGGGGACTAAGGAGCACAGATACGCAGTATTTT. This codes for CASSWGLRSTDTQYF.

Of note for this clone: The DNA is omitted, as the CDR3 cannot be located on it reliably, and the CDR3 follows TCRdb's listing. The chain carries TRBV28 and TRBJ2-1; the listed D gene, TRBD1, was not tested against the DNA. Germline CDR1 MDHEN, CDR2 SYDVKM. The CDR3 totals 15 residues, both ends included. The chain's CDR3 is CASILGLGVHNEQFF.

CDR3 loop: CASSSYTSTDTQYF. CDR3 in DNA: TGTGCCAGTAGTAGCTATACTAGCACAGATACGCAGTATTTT. The chain links TRBV19 to TRBJ2-3; D not certain. The V and J ends lost 4 bases and 0 bases respectively, with 8 bases between them. Germline assignment: CDR1 LNHDA and CDR2 SQIVND (reference sequence). The CDR3 length is 14 residues.

V gene TRBV28 combines with J gene TRBJ2-2; no clear D. The germline V gene has CDR1 MDHEN and CDR2 SYDVKM. This CDR3 is 11 amino acids long. V was trimmed by 3 bases and J by 8 bases, leaving 4 bases between them. The CDR3 nucleotides read TGTGCCAGCAGTTTTAAAGGGGAGCTGTTTTTT. Its protein product is CASSFKGELFF.

The V and J genes are TRBV10-3 and TRBJ1-6, with 7 bases that match TRBD1. V lost 7 bases, J lost 4 bases, and 4 bases stayed unmatched. The germline V gene has CDR1 ENHRY and CDR2 SYGVKD. The CDR3 totals 14 residues. The DNA of the CDR3 is TGTGCCATCAAAGGACAGGTTTATAATTCACCCCTCCACTTT. Protein: CAIKGQVYNSPLHF.

The chain uses TRBV20-1 and TRBJ2-5, with TRBD1 as a possible D gene (6 bases). Germline assignment: CDR1 DFQATT and CDR2 SNEGSKA (reference sequence). This CDR3 spans 11 amino acids. In DNA, the CDR3 is TGCCGTTGGGGGCCGCAAGAGACCCAGTACTTC. Translating it yields CRWGPQETQYF.

This chain links TRBV11-2 with TRBJ2-3; 13 nucleotides match TRBD2. The CDR3 covers 18 residues. With 5 bases clipped from V and 6 bases from J, the junction kept 14 bases outside the gene matches. Germline V gene sequence: CDR1 SGHAT, CDR2 FQNNGV. DNA of the CDR3: TGTGCCAGCAGCCCATCCCCCGGGACTAGCGGGGCGCGGGATACGCAGTATTTT. It is translated as CASSPSPGTSGARDTQYF.

V is TRBV9 and J is TRBJ2-3; D ambiguous. V was pared by 0 bases and J by 5 bases, with 10 bases between. Per the germline V gene, CDR1 is SGDLS and CDR2 is YYNGEE. The CDR3 totals 14 residues. The CDR3 loop reads CASSVEKGRDTQYF. In nucleotides, the CDR3 is TGTGCCAGCAGCGTAGAAAAAGGGCGAGATACGCAGTATTTT.

CDR3 coding DNA: TGTGCCAGCAGCGAAGGTCTCGGCACAGATACGCAGTATTTT. This encodes CASSEGLGTDTQYF. This chain links TRBV9 with TRBJ2-3; no definite D call. Germline V gene data show CDR1 as SGDLS and CDR2 as YYNGEE. Trimming shortened V by 3 bases and J by 1 base, and 9 bases separated the two germline ends. This CDR3 has 14 amino acids.

This chain uses TRBV7-8 with TRBJ2-1; TRBD1 aligns across 8 bases. Germline-derived CDR1 and CDR2 are SGHVS and FQNEAQ. CDR3 length: 16 residues. The junction had 12 bases not matched to a gene; V was cut back by 5 bases and J by 6 bases. The CDR3 region has the DNA TGTGCCAGCAGCAGTAATCCCGGGACAGGCTCCAATGAGCAGTTCTTC. This sequence encodes CASSSNPGTGSNEQFF.

The gene calls are TRBV7-2 and TRBJ2-1; 10 bases line up with TRBD2. This CDR3 is 14 amino acids long. V lost 5 bases, J lost 10 bases, and 8 bases stayed unmatched. Germline V lookup: CDR1 SGHTA, CDR2 FQGNSA. The CDR3 DNA sequence: TGTGCCAGCAGCAAAGAGCGGGAGGGCAGGGAGCAGTTCTTC. This codes for CASSKEREGREQFF.

This clone was observed a single time. The chain couples TRBV15 to TRBJ2-1; D may be TRBD1 (6 bases). Deletions cut 6 bases from V and 7 bases from J, with 16 bases between. Germline-derived CDR1 and CDR2 are LNHNV and YYDKDF (reference sequence). This CDR3 is 14 amino acids long. In DNA, the CDR3 is TGTGCCACCAGAACAGGGACGTCGGGGAATGAGCAGTTCTTC. Its protein product is CATRTGTSGNEQFF.

V is TRBV7-2 and J is TRBJ2-1; 9 bases are a match to TRBD2. Losses at the gene ends were 2 bases for V and 7 bases for J; bases not matched to a gene: 9. The CDR3 runs to 16 residues. CDR1 is SGHTA and CDR2 is FQGNSA in the germline V gene. The CDR3 nucleotides read TGTGCCAGCAGCTTACCCGGGACTAGCCACCAGAATGAGCAGTTCTTC. Amino acid sequence: CASSLPGTSHQNEQFF. The whole variable domain, remainder taken from reference TRBV7-2 and TRBJ2-1, is GAGVSQSPSNKVTEKGKDVELRCDPISGHTALYWYRQSLGQGLEFLIYFQGNSAPDKSGLPSDRFSAERTGGSVSTLTIQRTQQEDSAVYLCASSLPGTSHQNEQFFGPGTRLTVL.

The chain uses TRBV7-9 and TRBJ2-3; 7 bases align to TRBD1. CDR3 length: 16 residues. The V segment lost 5 bases and the J segment 6 bases; nucleotides outside the gene matches: 14. Per germline, CDR1 SEHNR and CDR2 FQNEAQ (reference sequence). In DNA form, the CDR3 reads TGTGCCAGCAGCCCGAGACAGGGACGGGCTTCGGATACGCAGTATTTT. Translating it yields CASSPRQGRASDTQYF.

CDR3 bases: TGTGCCAGCTCACCGGAGGGCGGGGCCTATGGCTACACCTTC. This gives the protein CASSPEGGAYGYTF. This chain connects TRBV18 to TRBJ1-2; possibly TRBD1 for D (5 bases). The germline V gene encodes CDR1 KGHSH and CDR2 LQKENI. The CDR3 runs to 14 residues. Trimming cost V 3 bases and J 4 bases, with 12 bases left between them.

The chain recombines TRBV5-4 with TRBJ2-2, with 8 bases lining up with TRBD1. CDR3 length equals 15 residues. CDR1 and CDR2 from the germline V gene are SGHNT and YYREEE (reference sequence). Losses at the gene ends were 5 bases for V and 2 bases for J; bases not matched to a gene: 5. CDR3 bases: TGTGCCAGCAGGGCCGGGACAGGCAACACCGGGGAGCTGTTTTTT. Translation gives CASRAGTGNTGELFF.